This T cell receptor beta chain came from a study of T-cell memory formation after mild COVID-19. Deletions cut 5 bases from V and 0 bases from J, with 14 bases between. The CDR3 runs 16 residues. Germline CDR1 reads SGHTA; CDR2 reads FQGNSA. Overall study results and limits: The finding that pre-infection memory included some responding clones suggested that cross-reactive memory joined.

Each CDR3 protein gets one entry after TCRdb re-called the 5' RACE reads with MiXCR. The data hold 450,000 to 650,000 distinct CDR3 sequences, with more than 15% observed a single time. A remark on this clonotype: Its antigen remains unknown.

The TCR originated in an adult woman who had mild COVID-19 (a few samples of this study predate the infection). Cell type and time point are not known. The rearrangement joins TRBV7-2 to TRBJ2-4; TRBD1 might be the D (5 bases). The material sequenced was PBMCs or a T cell subset sorted from them (not recorded which). The CDR3 sequence is CASSRDRTLAKNIQYF. The CDR3 nucleotides read TGTGCCAGCAGCCGCGACAGAACTTTAGCCAAAAACATTCAGTACTTC.